These 13 T cell receptor beta chains were all obtained from the same sample, sequenced in a study of response to subunit inactivated influenza vaccine. TCRdb reprocessed the RT-PCR reads via MiXCR and lists one record per CDR3 protein. This sample yields a few hundred thousand distinct CDR3 sequences, of which roughly 15% are seen a single time; 11% belongs to the top ten. The sample consisted of PBMCs from blood, taken about 12 days after vaccination. These receptors were taken from a man between 50 and 59 years old who received an inactivated influenza vaccine.

This chain links TRBV20-1 with TRBJ1-2; the D gene is possibly TRBD1 (6 bases). CDR3 length equals 18 residues. Trimming left V 1 base short and J 3 bases short, with 24 bases between. Per the germline V gene, CDR1 is DFQATT and CDR2 is SNEGSKA (reference sequence). CDR3 region: CSARGTGETGRSYYGYTF. The CDR3 region has the DNA TGCAGTGCTAGAGGGACGGGGGAGACAGGACGTTCCTACTATGGCTACACCTTC.

The CDR3 bases are TGCGCCAGCAGCCAGAGACGGGCGGCCGGGGAGCTGTTTTTT. Translated, it gives CASSQRRAAGELFF. J is TRBJ2-2 and V is TRBV4-3; D remains unclear. Trimming pared 3 bases from V and 6 bases from J, leaving 11 bases between. The CDR3 loop spans 14 amino acids. Germline-derived CDR1 and CDR2 are LGHNA and YSLEER.

J is TRBJ2-3 and V is TRBV15, with D perhaps matching TRBD1 or TRBD2 (6 bases each). Germline lookup yields CDR1 LNHNV and CDR2 YYDKDF (reference sequence). The V end lost 0 bases, the J end lost 3 bases, and 13 bases lay between the germline ends. The CDR3 loop spans 16 amino acids. The CDR3 region has the DNA TGTGCCACCAGCAGAGACGGGGGCAGACAGACAGATACGCAGTATTTT. Translation: CATSRDGGRQTDTQYF.

This clonotype was observed a handful of times. The chain carries TRBV5-5 and TRBJ1-2; 8 bases are a match to TRBD1. CDR1 is SGHKS and CDR2 is YYEKEE in the germline V gene (reference sequence). The CDR3 has 15 amino acids. V lost 6 bases and J lost 2; bases outside the gene matches: 9. Here the CDR3 reads CASTKGQVGNYGYTF. The CDR3 bases are TGTGCCAGCACCAAGGGACAGGTGGGCAACTATGGCTACACCTTC.

This clonotype was picked up a small number of times. The genes are TRBV7-2 and TRBJ1-3; TRBD1 might be the D (6 bases). V was cut by 0 bases and J by 2 bases, with 8 bases left in between. There are 15 residues in the CDR3. CDR1 is SGHTA, CDR2 FQGNSA, per germline. CDR3: CASSLAGATGNTIYF. CDR3 coding DNA: TGTGCCAGCAGCTTAGCGGGGGCAACTGGAAACACCATATATTTT.

CDR3 amino acids: CASRSMGGKTDTQYF. The CDR3 bases are TGTGCCAGCAGATCGATGGGGGGTAAGACAGATACGCAGTATTTT. This sequence joins TRBV11-2 and TRBJ2-3, with a tentative D call TRBD2 (6 bases). Germline values: CDR1 SGHAT, CDR2 FQNNGV. This CDR3 contains 15 residues. V gave up 6 bases and J gave up 3 bases, with 16 bases separating them.

This clonotype was seen a few times. The chain carries TRBV20-1 and TRBJ2-6, with 7 positions matching TRBD1. Trimming took 5 bases from V and 4 from J; bases not matched to a gene: 8. Germline CDR1 and CDR2: DFQATT and SNEGSKA (reference sequence). The CDR3 is 15 residues long. In DNA form, the CDR3 reads TGCAGTGCTGCCCAAAGGGGGCTCGGGGCCAACGTCCTGACTTTC. Translation: CSAAQRGLGANVLTF.

This chain links TRBV29-1 with TRBJ2-3, with TRBD2 matching over 11 bases. Germline CDR1 is SQVTM and CDR2 is ANQGSEA. With V trimmed by 4 bases and J by 6 bases, 12 bases remained unmatched. The CDR3 runs 16 residues. This chain's CDR3 is CSVVALAGGPPDTQYF. The CDR3 nucleotides read TGCAGCGTTGTCGCGCTAGCGGGAGGCCCTCCGGATACGCAGTATTTT.

This clonotype was recorded at least ten times. The V and J genes are TRBV12-3 or TRBV12-4 and TRBJ2-2, with a tentative D call TRBD2 (5 bases). The CDR3 consists of 13 residues. V lost 3 bases to trimming and J lost 8 bases, with 10 bases between them. The CDR3 DNA follows: TGTGCCAGCAGTTTTAAGGGAGTTGGGGAGCTGTTTTTT. As protein: CASSFKGVGELFF.

A few counts support this clonotype. J is TRBJ2-3 and V is TRBV12-5; maybe TRBD2 (7 bases). The V end lost 6 bases, the J end lost 0 bases, and 13 bases lay between the germline ends. The CDR3 loop spans 15 amino acids. Germline loops: CDR1 LGHNT, CDR2 FRNRAP. This chain's CDR3 is CASGWGGHSTDTQYF. The CDR3 bases are TGTGCTAGTGGGTGGGGGGGACATAGCACAGATACGCAGTATTTT.

This clonotype was recorded a few times. CDR3 in amino acids: CASSFFQGGYEQYF. For the CDR3, the DNA is TGTGCCAGCAGCTTTTTCCAGGGTGGCTACGAGCAGTACTTC. The gene calls are TRBV5-5 and TRBJ2-7, with a tentative D call TRBD1 (5 bases). The CDR3 extends over 14 amino acids. Trimming removed 2 bases from V and 3 bases from J, with 12 bases in between. CDR1 SGHKS and CDR2 YYEKEE come from the germline V gene (reference sequence). The full variable domain, rest sourced from reference TRBV5-5 and TRBJ2-7, is DAGVTQSPTHLIKTRGQQVTLRCSPISGHKSVSWYQQVLGQGPQFIFQYYEKEERGRGNFPDRFSARQFPNYSSELNVNALLLGDSALYLCASSFFQGGYEQYFGPGTRLTVT.

This clonotype was counted a few times. The chain joins TRBV20-1 to TRBJ2-7; maybe TRBD1 (6 bases). The CDR3 is 14 residues long. The V end was cut by 0 bases, the J end by 2 bases, with 11 bases between. The germline V gene encodes CDR1 DFQATT and CDR2 SNEGSKA (reference sequence). CDR3 sequence: CSARDQGLTYEQYF. The CDR3 nucleotides are TGCAGTGCTAGAGATCAGGGGTTGACCTACGAGCAGTACTTC.

This clonotype has only a few counts. The V call is TRBV24-1, the J call TRBJ2-1, with TRBD1 matching 9 bases. Germline V CDR1 and CDR2: KGHDR, SFDVKD. The length of the CDR3 is 14 residues. Trimming took 5 bases from V and 5 from J; bases not matched to a gene: 3. This CDR3 is CATSGDRAHNEQFF. DNA for the CDR3: TGTGCCACCAGTGGGGACAGGGCCCACAATGAGCAGTTCTTC.